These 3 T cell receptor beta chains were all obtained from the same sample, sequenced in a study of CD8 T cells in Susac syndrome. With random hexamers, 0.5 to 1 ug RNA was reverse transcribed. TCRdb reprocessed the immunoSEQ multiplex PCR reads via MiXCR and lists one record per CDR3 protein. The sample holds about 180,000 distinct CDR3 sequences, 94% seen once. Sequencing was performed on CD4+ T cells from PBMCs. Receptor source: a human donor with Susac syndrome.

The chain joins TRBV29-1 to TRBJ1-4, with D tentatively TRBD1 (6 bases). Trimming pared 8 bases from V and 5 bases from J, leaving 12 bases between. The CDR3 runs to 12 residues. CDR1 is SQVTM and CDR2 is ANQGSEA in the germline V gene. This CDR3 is CSIQGLNEKLFF. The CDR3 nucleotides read TGCAGCATCCAGGGGCTAAATGAAAAACTGTTTTTT. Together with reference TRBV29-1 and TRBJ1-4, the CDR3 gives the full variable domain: SAVISQKPSRDICQRGTSLTIQCQVDSQVTMMFWYRQQPGQSLTLIATANQGSEATYESGFVIDKFPISRPNLTFSTLTVSNMSPEDSSIYLCSIQGLNEKLFFGSGTQLSVL.

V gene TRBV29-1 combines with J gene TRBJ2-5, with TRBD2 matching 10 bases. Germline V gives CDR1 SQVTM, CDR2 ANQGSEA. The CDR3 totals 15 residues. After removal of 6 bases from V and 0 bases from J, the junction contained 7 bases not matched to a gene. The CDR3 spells CSVVVTSGDQETQYF. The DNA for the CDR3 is TGCAGCGTGGTGGTCACTAGCGGGGACCAAGAGACCCAGTACTTC.

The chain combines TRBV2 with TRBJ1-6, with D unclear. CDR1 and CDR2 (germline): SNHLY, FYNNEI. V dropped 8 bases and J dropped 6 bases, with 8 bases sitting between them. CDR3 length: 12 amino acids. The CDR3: CASARTNSPLHF. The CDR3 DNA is TGTGCCAGCGCACGAACTAATTCACCCCTCCACTTT.